This entry lists 13 T cell receptor beta chains sequenced from one sample in a study of graft-versus-host responses after intestinal transplantation (dated by TCRdb to about 2021). The sample's time point label, in plain terms: cells obtained before transplantation from donor or recipient. Library generation was performed with the immunoSEQ multiplex PCR assay. The source is immuneACCESS, and TCRdb retained only in-frame sequences with V and J called. Part of the clones is not carried over; for the studies checked, unresolved V genes explain less than half of this, and the remainder is unexplained. The sample contains some 90,000 clones, roughly 90% of them found a single time. About 0.28% of the sample rests with the top ten. These receptors have no identified antigens. The sequencing here drew on unstimulated CD4+ T cells sorted from spleen or lymph node cells, taken before intestinal transplant. All receptors come from a human donor who received an intestinal transplant.

The V gene is TRBV19, the J gene TRBJ2-1, with TRBD1 as a possible D gene (6 bases). Trimming pared 1 base from V and 6 bases from J, leaving 16 bases between. The CDR3 has 16 amino acids. Per germline, CDR1 LNHDA and CDR2 SQIVND (reference sequence). The CDR3 nucleotides read TGTGCCAGTAGTATAGCCCAGGGGAGCTGGGGCAATGAGCAGTTCTTC. The encoded protein is CASSIAQGSWGNEQFF.

This clone was recorded once. This chain links TRBV19 with TRBJ1-1; a possible D gene is TRBD1 (5 bases). CDR3 length equals 14 residues. V was clipped by 3 bases and J by 12 bases, with 20 bases between them. CDR1 is LNHDA and CDR2 is SQIVND in the germline V gene (reference sequence). The CDR3: CASSIRGGTPKSFF. The DNA of the CDR3 is TGTGCCAGTAGTATTCGGGGGGGGACGCCGAAATCTTTCTTT.

The chain recombines TRBV10-2 with TRBJ2-3; possibly TRBD2 for D (5 bases). Germline CDR1 is WSHSY and CDR2 is SAAADI. There are 15 residues in the CDR3. The V end was cut by 9 bases, the J end by 2 bases, with 18 bases between. The CDR3 loop reads CASGRSGPFTDTQYF. Here the CDR3 DNA reads TGCGCCAGTGGCCGGAGCGGACCTTTCACAGATACGCAGTATTTT.

The rearrangement uses TRBV7-3 and TRBJ2-3, with 13 nucleotides matching TRBD2. Germline lookup yields CDR1 SGHTA and CDR2 FQGTGA. The CDR3 length is 17 residues. J was trimmed by 4 bases and V by 1 base; bases with no gene match: 5. CDR3 region: CASSLIGLAGAPDTQYF. Written as DNA, the CDR3 is TGTGCCAGCAGCTTAATTGGACTAGCGGGAGCCCCAGATACGCAGTATTTT. Based on the CDR3 plus reference TRBV7-3 and TRBJ2-3, the full variable domain is GAGVSQTPSNKVTEKGKYVELRCDPISGHTALYWYRQSLGQGPEFLIYFQGTGAADDSGLPNDRFFAVRPEGSVSTLKIQRTERGDSAVYLCASSLIGLAGAPDTQYFGPGTRLTVL.

This chain joins TRBV10-1 and TRBJ2-2; D gene unclear. V shed 4 bases and J shed 6 bases, with 6 bases lying between them. Germline assignment: CDR1 WNHNN and CDR2 SYGVQD (reference sequence). This CDR3 is 12 amino acids long. CDR3 bases: TGCGCCAGCAGTGGTTCCTCCGGGGAGCTGTTTTTT. Amino acid sequence: CASSGSSGELFF.

CDR3 in amino acids: CATSRDLGLAVSSYEQYF. DNA for the CDR3: TGTGCCACCAGCAGAGATCTCGGCCTAGCGGTAAGCTCCTACGAGCAGTACTTC. The chain has TRBV15 and TRBJ2-7; TRBD2 aligns across 7 bases. V shed 0 bases and J 0 bases; nucleotides not matched to a gene: 11. Germline V gene lookup returns CDR1 LNHNV and CDR2 YYDKDF (reference sequence). This CDR3 has 18 amino acids.

The rearrangement joins TRBV4-2 to TRBJ1-5; D is uncertain. The CDR3 loop spans 14 amino acids. The V end lost 0 bases, the J end lost 4 bases, and 7 bases lay between the germline ends. Germline CDR1 and CDR2: LGHNA and YNFKEQ. The DNA of the CDR3 is TGTGCCAGCAGCCAAGATGTGGGAAATCAGCCCCAGCATTTT. Amino acids: CASSQDVGNQPQHF.

The rearrangement joins TRBV28 to TRBJ1-1, with a weak D call TRBD1 (6 bases). The germline V gene has CDR1 MDHEN and CDR2 SYDVKM. The CDR3 runs to 16 residues. With 3 bases removed from V and 1 base from J, the gap between germline ends came to 15 bases. The CDR3 region is CASSFPGVGKNTEAFF. In nucleotides, the CDR3 is TGTGCCAGCAGTTTCCCAGGGGTGGGGAAGAACACTGAAGCTTTCTTT.

The chain links TRBV7-3 to TRBJ2-1, with 12 bases aligning to TRBD2. Germline V gene sequence: CDR1 SGHTA, CDR2 FQGTGA. V lost 4 bases and J lost 7; bases outside the gene matches: 8. This CDR3 comprises 16 residues. CDR3 bases: TGTGCCAGCAGCTCTTCTAGCGGGAGGGCTAAGAATGAGCAGTTCTTC. Translation: CASSSSSGRAKNEQFF.

V and J are TRBV5-1 and TRBJ2-1; 11 nucleotides match TRBD2. The length of the CDR3 is 18 residues. CDR1 SGHRS and CDR2 YFSETQ come from the germline V gene. Trimming removed 2 bases from V and 0 bases from J; junction bases left unmatched: 7. CDR3 region: CASSFGTSGRSSYNEQFF. CDR3 nucleotides: TGCGCCAGCAGCTTCGGGACTAGCGGCCGGAGCTCCTACAATGAGCAGTTCTTC. The full variable domain, in which reference TRBV5-1 and TRBJ2-1 provide the parts outside the CDR3, is KAGVTQTPRYLIKTRGQQVTLSCSPISGHRSVSWYQQTPGQGLQFLFEYFSETQRNKGNFPGRFSGRQFSNSRSEMNVSTLELGDSALYLCASSFGTSGRSSYNEQFFGPGTRLTVL.

The chain links TRBV30 to TRBJ2-1; D unresolved. This CDR3 comprises 12 residues. Germline V CDR1 and CDR2: GTSNPN, SVGIG (reference sequence). V lost 2 bases to trimming and J lost 6 bases, with 8 bases between them. CDR3 amino acids: CAWSPPLNEQFF. DNA for the CDR3: TGTGCCTGGAGTCCACCCCTCAATGAGCAGTTCTTC.

This rearrangement joins TRBV19 to TRBJ1-2, with 10 bases identical to TRBD1. The V gene end was trimmed by 6 bases and the J gene end by 6 bases; junction bases not matched to a gene: 10. Germline-derived CDR1 and CDR2 are LNHDA and SQIVND (reference sequence). The CDR3 runs 15 residues. Here the CDR3 DNA reads TGTGCCAGTAGAATGTCCGGGACAGGGGAAAATGGCTACACCTTC. It codes for CASRMSGTGENGYTF.

The chain uses TRBV10-1 and TRBJ2-7; D call uncertain. The V and J ends lost 2 bases and 0 bases respectively, with 2 bases between them. This CDR3 spans 12 amino acids. The germline gives CDR1 WNHNN, CDR2 SYGVQD (reference sequence). CDR3 DNA: TGCGCCAGCAGTGAGGGCTCCTACGAGCAGTACTTC. It specifies CASSEGSYEQYF.